Below are 30 T cell receptor beta chains sequenced from a single sample in a study of tissue T cells after allogeneic stem cell transplantation (dated by TCRdb to between 2021 and 2023). Library preparation used the immunoSEQ multiplex PCR assay. Held by TCRdb, this immuneACCESS table contains in-frame sequences only and omits some clones. Under half of the omission traces to an unresolved V gene where checked; the cause of the rest is unknown. A total of some 7,000 clones appear in this sample, around a third of them only once. Together, the top ten hold less than 8% of the sample. According to the study, the label for this sample's time point signals: mouse harvest day 14 after allogeneic transplant. Mouse grafts consisting of 10^7 T-cell-depleted bone marrow cells combined with 10^6 splenic CD5+ T cells were administered by tail vein injection. The sequenced material came from skin. The receptors come from a female BALB/c mouse given C57BL/6 T cells with graft-versus-host disease after an allogeneic hematopoietic cell transplant.

This clone has just one count. Mouse germline and gene names are used. The sequence runs out 1 residue before the end of the CDR3; the remainder is reconstructed from the germline J gene. V and J are TRBV29 and TRBJ1-1; 8 bases agree with TRBD1. The CDR3 covers 11 residues. CDR1 MSHET and CDR2 SYDVDS come from the germline V gene. V was clipped by 11 bases and J by 4 bases; unmatched bases: 3. The sequenced CDR3 bases are TGTGCTCTAGGACAGGGCACAGAAGTCTTC. Translation: CALGQGTEVF. The full CDR3 protein is CALGQGTEVFF.

This clone is classed as medium-sized. Here the gene names and germline are mouse. The read falls 1 residue short of the CDR3 end, and the missing part is taken from the germline J gene. The genes are TRBV13-2 and TRBJ1-1; TRBD1 aligns across 7 bases. CDR3 length: 14 residues. The V gene end was trimmed by 1 base and the J gene end by 1 base; junction bases not matched to a gene: 1. Looked up from germline, CDR1 is NNHNN and CDR2 is SYGAGS (reference sequence). The CDR3 sequence: CASGDHRGNTEVFF. The covered CDR3 bases are TGTGCCAGCGGTGATCACAGGGGAAACACAGAAGTCTTC.

With regard to this clone: Gene names and germline match the mouse. The read ends 1 residue before the CDR3 terminus; that terminus is restored from the germline J gene. The chain uses TRBV26 and TRBJ1-1; D is possibly TRBD1 (5 bases). V was trimmed by 1 base and J by 4 bases, leaving 10 bases between them. The CDR3 consists of 14 residues. Germline assignment: CDR1 KGHPV and CDR2 FQNQEV (reference sequence). CDR3 amino acids: CASSLWRDGTEVFF. Incomplete CDR3 DNA: TGTGCCAGCAGTCTGTGGCGGGACGGCACAGAAGTCTTC.

A word on this clone: Gene and germline names: mouse. CDR3 region: CASSDRTGNAEQFF. The part of the CDR3 DNA that was read is TGTGCCAGCAGTGACCGGACAGGGAATGCTGAGCAGTTC. V is TRBV13-3 and J is TRBJ2-1, with 8 bases fitting TRBD1. The read halts 1 residue ahead of the CDR3 end, with the missing end drawn from the germline J gene. CDR1 and CDR2 (germline): NNHDY, SYVADS. V shed 2 bases and J 5 bases; nucleotides not matched to a gene: 3. CDR3 length: 14 residues.

This clone is classed as medium-sized. Any gene name here is a mouse gene name. The read halts 1 residue ahead of the CDR3 end, with the missing end drawn from the germline J gene. This chain joins TRBV23 and TRBJ2-7; the table names TRBD1, a call not compared with the DNA. CDR3 length: 13 residues. Germline lookup yields CDR1 KGHTA and CDR2 FQNQQP. The part of the CDR3 DNA that was read is TGCTCCAGCAGTCAAGCACACTCCTATGAACAGTAC. This codes for CSSSQAHSYEQY. The whole CDR3 protein is CSSSQAHSYEQYF.

This clone is labeled medium-sized. The genes are named according to mouse. Read coverage stops 1 residue before the CDR3 terminus; the germline J gene supplies the remainder. This chain uses TRBV26 with TRBJ1-2; no definite D call. Trimming shortened V by 5 bases and J by 0 bases, and 7 bases separated the two germline ends. CDR1 is KGHPV and CDR2 is FQNQEV in the germline V gene (reference sequence). The CDR3 has 13 amino acids. CDR3 DNA, as far as it was read: TGTGCCAGCAGTTTCTCTGCAAACTCCGACTACACC. Amino acids: CASSFSANSDYT. The whole CDR3 reads CASSFSANSDYTF.

Note on this clone: The listed genes are named as in mouse. The sequenced CDR3 bases are TGTGCAAGCAGCTTAGGCCAGGGGTATGAACAGTAC. Its translation: CASSLGQGYEQY. The entire CDR3 reads CASSLGQGYEQYF. The chain has TRBV16 and TRBJ2-7; TRBD1 is a possible D gene (6 bases). From the germline J gene comes the end of the CDR3, since the read stops 1 residue before it. CDR3 length: 13 amino acids. The germline V gene encodes CDR1 SGHSA and CDR2 FRNQAP. With 1 base removed from V and 4 bases from J, the gap between germline ends came to 8 bases. The complete variable domain, with remaining parts taken from reference TRBV16 and TRBJ2-7, reads NAGVIQTPRHKVTGKGQEATLWCEPISGHSAVFWYRQTIVQGLEFLTYFRNQAPIDDSGMPKERFSAQMPNQSHSTLKIQSTQPQDSAVYLCASSLGQGYEQYFGPGTRLTVL.

Comment on this clone: Any gene name here is a mouse gene name. The read gets to within 1 residue of the CDR3 end, and the germline J gene fills in the rest. This rearrangement joins TRBV17 to TRBJ2-5; 9 bases align to TRBD2. The CDR3 contains 14 residues. With 5 bases clipped from V and 3 bases from J, the junction kept 3 bases outside the gene matches. Germline loops: CDR1 MNHDT, CDR2 YYDKIL. Incomplete CDR3 DNA: TGTGCTAGCAGTTCCGGGACTGGGCAAGACACCCAGTAC. Protein: CASSSGTGQDTQY. The full CDR3 protein reads CASSSGTGQDTQYF.

Note on this clone: These gene names are mouse names. The read finishes 1 residue shy of the CDR3 end, and the germline J gene is used to complete it. The chain joins TRBV12-2 to TRBJ2-7; 13 bases agree with TRBD2. CDR1 is SGHLS, CDR2 HYDKME, per germline. The CDR3 contains 14 residues. The junction had 3 bases not matched to a gene; V was cut back by 2 bases and J by 6 bases. CDR3 DNA, as far as it was read: TGTGCCAGCTCTCCTGGACTGGGGGGGCCTGAACAGTAC. Protein product: CASSPGLGGPEQY. The full CDR3 protein is CASSPGLGGPEQYF.

A remark on this clone: Gene names refer to mouse genes. From the germline J gene comes the end of the CDR3, since the read stops 1 residue before it. This chain links TRBV3 with TRBJ2-3; 13 bases match TRBD2. The CDR3 contains 15 residues. Per the germline V gene, CDR1 is SNHLY and CDR2 is FYNGKV (reference sequence). Trimming removed 4 bases from V and 4 bases from J; junction bases left unmatched: 2. Partial CDR3 DNA: TGTGCCAGCAGCTCGGGACTGGGGGGGACAGAAACGCTGTAT. It translates to CASSSGLGGTETLY. The whole CDR3 region reads CASSSGLGGTETLYF. Supplemented by reference TRBV3 and TRBJ2-3, the full variable domain reads GPKVLQIPSHQIIDMGQMVTLNCDPVSNHLYFYWYKQILGQQMEFLVNFYNGKVMEKSKLFKDQFSVERPDGSYFTLKIQPTALEDSAVYFCASSSGLGGTETLYFGSGTRLTVL.

Turning to this clone: Sequence at one end of the junction differs from germline and may be a read error. Genes and germline come from the mouse. Read coverage stops 1 residue before the CDR3 terminus; the germline J gene supplies the remainder. V gene TRBV1 combines with J gene TRBJ1-1, with a possible D match to TRBD1 (6 bases). CDR3 length equals 14 residues. Germline CDR1 and CDR2: NSQYPW and LRSPGD (reference sequence). The CDR3: CTCSADLRDTEVFF. The covered CDR3 bases are TGCACCTGCAGTGCAGATCTCCGGGACACTGAAGTCTTC.

By its share, this clone is large. All gene names here are mouse names. Read data end 1 residue before the CDR3 end; the end is taken from the germline J gene. The V gene is TRBV16, the J gene TRBJ2-7; D is perhaps TRBD1 (6 bases). The V end lost 5 bases, the J end lost 7 bases, and 12 bases lay between the germline ends. The CDR3 runs to 12 residues. Germline V gene lookup returns CDR1 SGHSA and CDR2 FRNQAP. CDR3 in amino acids: CASSQQGWEQYF. Partial CDR3 DNA: TGTGCAAGCAGCCAACAGGGTTGGGAACAGTAC.

The table lists this clone with a few counts. Mouse gene names and germline throughout. The observed sequence ends 1 residue before the CDR3 terminus, with the missing tail filled in from the germline J gene. The chain uses TRBV26 and TRBJ2-3, with D perhaps TRBD2 (6 bases). The germline V and J ends were trimmed by 6 bases and 0 bases, with 10 bases remaining between them. This CDR3 spans 14 amino acids. Germline CDR1 KGHPV, CDR2 FQNQEV (reference sequence). CDR3 loop: CASSRDYSAETLYF. The CDR3 bases that were read are TGTGCCAGCAGCCGGGACTATAGTGCAGAAACGCTGTAT.

This clone is labeled medium-sized. The germline and genes are mouse ones. The read terminates 1 residue ahead of where the CDR3 ends, so the germline J gene completes it. The chain combines TRBV3 with TRBJ1-5, with unresolved D. Germline CDR1 is SNHLY and CDR2 is FYNGKV (reference sequence). V lost 3 bases and J 5 bases, leaving 5 bases between the germline ends. CDR3 length equals 12 residues. The part of the CDR3 DNA that was read is TGTGCCAGCAGCTTCCCAGACCAGGCTCCGCTT. This gives the protein CASSFPDQAPL. The whole CDR3 sequence is CASSFPDQAPLF.

This clone was recorded only once. The gene names given are mouse names. The DNA read from the CDR3 is TGTGCCAGCAGTGCATCGGGACAGACTAGTCAAAACACCTTGTAC. Protein sequence: CASSASGQTSQNTLY. Given in full, the CDR3 is CASSASGQTSQNTLYF. The chain is built from TRBV13-1 and TRBJ2-4; 7 positions agree with TRBD1. The CDR3 end is not reached by the read, which stops 1 residue before it; the germline J gene fills it in. This CDR3 spans 16 amino acids. The V segment lost 3 bases and the J segment 0 bases; nucleotides outside the gene matches: 7. Germline V gene lookup returns CDR1 NSHNY and CDR2 SYGAGN.

A word on this clone: Gene names and germline refer to mouse. The CDR3 extends 1 residue past the end of the read, so its final part is completed from the germline J gene. The chain links TRBV26 to TRBJ2-4; D unclear. This CDR3 contains 13 residues. Deletions cut 2 bases from V and 2 bases from J, with 5 bases between. The germline V gene has CDR1 KGHPV and CDR2 FQNQEV (reference sequence). The CDR3 spells CASSLGNQNTLYF. The part of the CDR3 DNA that was read is TGTGCCAGCAGTCTGGGCAATCAAAACACCTTGTAC.

This clone rates as medium-sized. Gene names and germline match the mouse. The missing CDR3 end, 1 residue past where the read stops, is filled in from the germline J gene. This sequence joins TRBV15 and TRBJ2-7; D might be TRBD2 (6 bases). Trimming stripped 1 base from V and 5 bases from J, with 6 bases between. The CDR3 runs 12 residues. CDR1 and CDR2 from the germline V gene are SGHND and FRSKSL. The sequenced part of the CDR3 DNA is TGTGCCAGCAGTTTAGGGGGGGATGAACAGTAC. This gives the protein CASSLGGDEQY. The full CDR3 protein reads CASSLGGDEQYF.

Notes on this clone: The junction departs from germline at one end; a sequencing error may be responsible. Any gene name here is a mouse gene name. The CDR3 end falls 1 residue outside the read, so it is completed with the germline J gene. The J gene is TRBJ2-2, the V gene TRBV16; D call uncertain. The V gene's germline CDR1 is SGHSA and CDR2 FRNQAP. The CDR3 runs 14 residues. The covered CDR3 bases are TGTGCCAGCAGTTTGGCAGCAAACACCGGGCAGCTCTAC. Its protein is CASSLAANTGQLY. The entire CDR3 protein is CASSLAANTGQLYF.

This clone was seen only once. The listed genes are named as in mouse. Read coverage stops 1 residue before the CDR3 terminus; the germline J gene supplies the remainder. V usage is TRBV26 and J usage is TRBJ2-4; D assignment may be TRBD1 or TRBD2 (5 bases each). This CDR3 comprises 14 residues. Germline V gene lookup returns CDR1 KGHPV and CDR2 FQNQEV (reference sequence). The V end lost 4 bases, the J end lost 1 base, and 9 bases lay between the germline ends. The CDR3 is CASSPGPGQNTLYF. The sequenced part of the CDR3 DNA is TGTGCCAGCAGTCCGGGGCCTGGTCAAAACACCTTGTAC.

By sample share, this clone is large. Mouse germline and gene names are used. The CDR3 end falls 1 residue outside the read, so it is completed with the germline J gene. The rearrangement joins TRBV3 to TRBJ2-1, with 9 bases identical to TRBD1. V shed 3 bases and J 10 bases; nucleotides not matched to a gene: 7. Germline CDR1 reads SNHLY; CDR2 reads FYNGKV (reference sequence). CDR3 length: 14 amino acids. The CDR3 loop reads CASSFRDRVREQFF. The covered CDR3 bases are TGTGCCAGCAGCTTCCGGGACAGGGTGAGAGAGCAGTTC.

On this clone: Genes and germline are mouse. The missing CDR3 end, 1 residue past where the read stops, is filled in from the germline J gene. The chain couples TRBV12-2 to TRBJ1-6; TRBD1 matches at 7 bases. TRBJ1-6 is recorded as an ORF, its role being uncertain. In germline, CDR1 is SGHLS, CDR2 HYDKME. V lost 4 bases to trimming and J lost 6 bases; unmatched junction nucleotides: 2. The CDR3 totals 13 residues. Partial CDR3 DNA: TGTGCCAGCTCCAGGGGGGCTAATTCGCCCCTCTAC. It encodes CASSRGANSPLY. The whole CDR3 is CASSRGANSPLYF.

This clone has only a few counts. These gene names are mouse names. The observed sequence ends 1 residue before the CDR3 terminus, with the missing tail filled in from the germline J gene. The gene calls are TRBV13-1 and TRBJ1-2; no clear D. V dropped 0 bases and J dropped 0 bases, with 9 bases sitting between them. The germline V gene has CDR1 NSHNY and CDR2 SYGAGN. The CDR3 is 15 residues long. CDR3 amino acids: CASSDASTANSDYTF. The sequenced CDR3 bases are TGTGCCAGCAGTGATGCCTCGACGGCAAACTCCGACTACACC.

This clone was found a few times. Gene names are mouse gene names. The read comes to an end 1 residue before the CDR3 does, leaving the germline J gene to fill in the end. Distinct nucleotide sequences in the sample also encode this CDR3. This rearrangement joins TRBV26 to TRBJ1-1; D may be TRBD1 (5 bases). V gave up 2 bases and J gave up 1 base, with 8 bases separating them. Germline assignment: CDR1 KGHPV and CDR2 FQNQEV (reference sequence). This CDR3 has 14 amino acids. Incomplete CDR3 DNA: TGTGCCAGCAGTCTGACAGGAGGAAACACAGAAGTCTTC. Its translation: CASSLTGGNTEVF. The whole CDR3 protein reads CASSLTGGNTEVFF.

Details on this clone: Each gene name is a mouse one. The CDR3 end falls 1 residue outside the read, so it is completed with the germline J gene. The V gene is TRBV15, the J gene TRBJ2-1; D may correspond to TRBD1 or TRBD2 (5 bases each). CDR1 SGHND and CDR2 FRSKSL come from the germline V gene. The V end was cut by 6 bases, the J end by 4 bases, with 10 bases between. This CDR3 spans 13 amino acids. CDR3 DNA (partial): TGTGCCAGCAGACAGGTGGGGTATGCTGAGCAGTTC. This translates into CASRQVGYAEQF. The entire CDR3 protein reads CASRQVGYAEQFF.

This clone was seen a few times. Gene and germline names: mouse. The CDR3 end is not reached by the read, which stops 1 residue before it; the germline J gene fills it in. The rearrangement links TRBV31 to TRBJ1-4; 7 positions agree with TRBD1. Germline CDR1 and CDR2: GKSSPN and SITVG. The CDR3 runs 16 residues. V lost 0 bases and J lost 0; bases outside the gene matches: 4. CDR3 bases read: TGTGCCTGGAGTCTCCCGGGACAGATTTCCAACGAAAGATTATTT. Encoded protein: CAWSLPGQISNERLF. The complete CDR3 sequence is CAWSLPGQISNERLFF.

This clone was seen just once. The listed genes are named as in mouse. The read finishes 1 residue shy of the CDR3 end, and the germline J gene is used to complete it. The genes are TRBV5 and TRBJ2-7, with D uncertain. This CDR3 is built from 13 residues. Germline-derived CDR1 and CDR2 are LGHNA and YNLKQL (reference sequence). V lost 0 bases and J 6 bases, leaving 9 bases between the germline ends. CDR3 region: CASSQDSGSEQYF. CDR3 DNA, as far as it was read: TGTGCCAGCAGCCAAGATTCGGGATCTGAACAGTAC.

With respect to this clone: Genes here carry mouse names. The observed sequence ends 1 residue before the CDR3 terminus, with the missing tail filled in from the germline J gene. This chain links TRBV13-2 with TRBJ2-2, with 8 bases fitting TRBD1. The CDR3 has 14 amino acids. V lost 6 bases, J lost 2 bases, and 3 bases stayed unmatched. The germline V gene has CDR1 NNHNN and CDR2 SYGAGS (reference sequence). The CDR3 bases that were read are TGTGCCAGCGAGAGACAGGGGAACACCGGGCAGCTCTAC. This codes for CASERQGNTGQLY. The entire CDR3 protein is CASERQGNTGQLYF.

To note about this clone: Mouse germline and gene names are used. The CDR3 loop is CASSRDINTGQLYF. The sequenced part of the CDR3 DNA is TGTGCCAGCAGCCGGGACATAAACACCGGGCAGCTCTAC. This chain links TRBV26 with TRBJ2-2, with a weak D call TRBD1 (6 bases). The read ends 1 residue shy of where the CDR3 ends; the end is completed using the germline J gene. Germline CDR1 is KGHPV and CDR2 is FQNQEV (reference sequence). V lost 6 bases, J lost 1 base, and 9 bases lay in between. This CDR3 has 14 amino acids.

By share of the sample, this clone is medium-sized. Mouse names are used for the genes. The read finishes 1 residue shy of the CDR3 end, and the germline J gene is used to complete it. The chain links TRBV23 to TRBJ1-4; no DNA check was done on the table's D call, TRBD1. Germline CDR1 is KGHTA and CDR2 is FQNQQP. The CDR3 loop spans 14 amino acids. Incomplete CDR3 DNA: TGCTCCAGCAGTCCGACACTTTCCAACGAAAGATTATTT. Protein: CSSSPTLSNERLF. The complete CDR3 reads CSSSPTLSNERLFF.

Sample share makes this clone medium-sized. These gene names are mouse names. The missing CDR3 end, 1 residue past where the read stops, is filled in from the germline J gene. The sample carries other DNA sequences with the same CDR3. The chain combines TRBV26 with TRBJ2-4, with a possible D match to TRBD1 (6 bases). V was shortened by 2 bases and J by 6 bases, with 9 bases between the two germline ends. Germline CDR1 and CDR2: KGHPV and FQNQEV (reference sequence). CDR3 length: 13 amino acids. The CDR3 sequence is CASSLDRKNTLYF. Partial CDR3 DNA: TGTGCCAGCAGTCTGGACAGGAAGAACACCTTGTAC. The full variable domain, rest sourced from reference TRBV26 and TRBJ2-4, is NSKVIQTPRYLVKGQGQKAKMRCIPEKGHPVVFWYQQNKNNEFKFLINFQNQEVLQQIDMTEKRFSAECPSNSPCSLEIQSSEAGDSALYLCASSLDRKNTLYFGAGTRLSVL.